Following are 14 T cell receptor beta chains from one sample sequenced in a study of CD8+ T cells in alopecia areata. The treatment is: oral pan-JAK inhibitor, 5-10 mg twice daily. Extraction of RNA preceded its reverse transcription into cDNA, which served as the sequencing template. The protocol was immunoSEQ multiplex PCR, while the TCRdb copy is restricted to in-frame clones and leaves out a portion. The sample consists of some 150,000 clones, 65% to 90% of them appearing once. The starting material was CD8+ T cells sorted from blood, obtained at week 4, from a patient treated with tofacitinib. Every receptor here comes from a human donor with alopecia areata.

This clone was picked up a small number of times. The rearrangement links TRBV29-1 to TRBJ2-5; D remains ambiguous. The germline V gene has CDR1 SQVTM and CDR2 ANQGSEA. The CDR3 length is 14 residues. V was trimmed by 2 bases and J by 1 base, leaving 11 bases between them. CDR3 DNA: TGCAGCGTTGAAAGTTTTTATACCCAAGAGACCCAGTACTTC. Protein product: CSVESFYTQETQYF. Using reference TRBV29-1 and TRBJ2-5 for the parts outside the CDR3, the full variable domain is SAVISQKPSRDICQRGTSLTIQCQVDSQVTMMFWYRQQPGQSLTLIATANQGSEATYESGFVIDKFPISRPNLTFSTLTVSNMSPEDSSIYLCSVESFYTQETQYFGPGTRLLVL.

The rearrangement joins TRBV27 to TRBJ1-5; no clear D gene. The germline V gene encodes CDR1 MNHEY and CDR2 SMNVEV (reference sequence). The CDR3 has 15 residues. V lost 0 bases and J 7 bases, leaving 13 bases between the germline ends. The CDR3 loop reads CASSLSGDFPQPQHF. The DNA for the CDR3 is TGTGCCAGCAGTTTATCGGGAGACTTTCCCCAGCCCCAGCATTTT.

The CDR3 spells CSDFGGAGTEAFF. DNA for the CDR3: TGCAGCGACTTCGGGGGCGCTGGCACTGAAGCTTTCTTT. The chain employs TRBV29-1 and TRBJ1-1, with D possibly matching TRBD1 (6 bases). CDR1 is SQVTM and CDR2 is ANQGSEA in the germline V gene. Trimming removed 7 bases from V and 4 bases from J, with 16 bases in between. This CDR3 comprises 13 residues.

CDR3 DNA sequence: TGCAGCGTATGGACAGGGGCCGTACAAAGTGCGGTCTCCTACGAGCAGTACTTC. Protein: CSVWTGAVQSAVSYEQYF. The chain recombines TRBV29-1 with TRBJ2-7; the match to TRBD1 covers 9 bases. Per the germline V gene, CDR1 is SQVTM and CDR2 is ANQGSEA. The CDR3 is 18 amino acids. J lost 0 bases, V lost 6 bases, and 18 bases had no gene match.

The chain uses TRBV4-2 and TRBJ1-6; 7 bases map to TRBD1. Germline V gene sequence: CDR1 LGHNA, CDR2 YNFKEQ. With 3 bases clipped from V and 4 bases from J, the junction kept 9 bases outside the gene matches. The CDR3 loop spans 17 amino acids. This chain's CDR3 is CASSHPTGDSYNSPLHF. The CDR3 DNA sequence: TGTGCCAGCAGCCATCCAACAGGGGATTCTTATAATTCACCCCTCCACTTT.

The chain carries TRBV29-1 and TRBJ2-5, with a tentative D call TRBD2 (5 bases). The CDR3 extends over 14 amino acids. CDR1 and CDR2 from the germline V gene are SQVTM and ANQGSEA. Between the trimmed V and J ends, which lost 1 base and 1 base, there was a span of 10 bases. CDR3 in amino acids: CSVEGLDFQETQYF. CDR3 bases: TGCAGCGTTGAAGGTCTGGACTTCCAAGAGACCCAGTACTTC.

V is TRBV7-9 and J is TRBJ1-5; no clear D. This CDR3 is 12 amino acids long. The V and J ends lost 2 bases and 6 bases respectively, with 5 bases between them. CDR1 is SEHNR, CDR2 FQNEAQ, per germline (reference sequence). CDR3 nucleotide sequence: TGTGCCAGCAGCTTACACACTCAGCCCCAGCATTTT. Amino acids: CASSLHTQPQHF.

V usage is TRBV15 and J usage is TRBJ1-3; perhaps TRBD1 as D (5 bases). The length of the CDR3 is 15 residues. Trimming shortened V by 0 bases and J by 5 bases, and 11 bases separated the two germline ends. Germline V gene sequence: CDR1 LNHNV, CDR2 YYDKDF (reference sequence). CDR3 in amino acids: CATSRDRARRNTIYF. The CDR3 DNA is TGTGCCACCAGCAGAGACAGGGCCAGAAGAAACACCATATATTTT.

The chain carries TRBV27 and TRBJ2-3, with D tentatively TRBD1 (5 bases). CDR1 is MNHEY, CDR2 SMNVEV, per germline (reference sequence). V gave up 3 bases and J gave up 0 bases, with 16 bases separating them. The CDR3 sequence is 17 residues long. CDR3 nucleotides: TGTGCCAGCAGTTTCGCTGGACAAACCCTGAGCACAGATACGCAGTATTTT. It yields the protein CASSFAGQTLSTDTQYF.

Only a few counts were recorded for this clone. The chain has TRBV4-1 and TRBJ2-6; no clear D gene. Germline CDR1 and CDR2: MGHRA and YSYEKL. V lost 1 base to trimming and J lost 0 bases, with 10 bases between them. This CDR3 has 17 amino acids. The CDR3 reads CASSQALKGSGANVLTF. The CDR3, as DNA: TGCGCCAGCAGCCAAGCCTTGAAGGGCTCTGGGGCCAACGTCCTGACTTTC.

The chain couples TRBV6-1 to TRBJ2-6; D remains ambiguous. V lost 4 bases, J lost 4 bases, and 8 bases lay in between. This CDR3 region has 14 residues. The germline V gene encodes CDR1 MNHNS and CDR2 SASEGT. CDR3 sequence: CASSGTRGANVLTF. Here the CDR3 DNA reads TGTGCCAGCAGTGGGACCCGGGGGGCCAACGTCCTGACTTTC.

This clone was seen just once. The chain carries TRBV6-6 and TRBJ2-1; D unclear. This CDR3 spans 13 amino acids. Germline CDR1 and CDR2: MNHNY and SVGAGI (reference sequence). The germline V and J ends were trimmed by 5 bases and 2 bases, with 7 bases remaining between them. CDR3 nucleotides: TGTGCCAGCAGTGGCCAACCCTACAATGAGCAGTTCTTC. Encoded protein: CASSGQPYNEQFF.

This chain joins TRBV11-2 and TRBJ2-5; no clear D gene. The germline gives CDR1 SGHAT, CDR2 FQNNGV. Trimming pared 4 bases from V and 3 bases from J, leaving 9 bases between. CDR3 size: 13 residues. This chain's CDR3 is CASSSLLKETQYF. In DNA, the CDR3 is TGTGCCAGCAGCTCCCTTCTAAAAGAGACCCAGTACTTC.

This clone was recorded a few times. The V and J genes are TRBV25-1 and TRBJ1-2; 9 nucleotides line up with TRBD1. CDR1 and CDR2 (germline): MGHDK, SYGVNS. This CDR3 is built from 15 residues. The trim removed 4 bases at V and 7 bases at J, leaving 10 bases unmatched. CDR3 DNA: TGTGCCAGCAGTGGGCCGGGACAGGGTTCCACTGGCTACACCTTC. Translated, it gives CASSGPGQGSTGYTF.